The following is a T cell receptor beta chain sequence with its context. Its antigen is currently unknown. This sample stems from a study of T cell responses to AZD1222 COVID-19 vaccine. Repertoires were generated with immunoSEQ multiplex PCR, while TCRdb's copy carries only in-frame clones and drops some. Of 90,000 to 110,000 clones in the sample, 88% are singletons; the top ten hold more than 9%. The study's findings and limits: Researchers took repertoire samples only after the peak T cell response had come. Per reports, nearly half of all spike-specific TCRs target regions that are unmutated in variants. Regions 160-218 and 743-854 held dominance among vaccine-associated CD4 TCRs, which spanned spike.

Sequences were derived from peripheral blood, sampled on day 0 of AZD1222 vaccination. The source of this sequence is an adult in good health.

CDR3 DNA: TGCGCCAGCAGCTTGGACCGGGGCCTCCCCTACAATGAGCAGTTCTTC. Protein product: CASSLDRGLPYNEQFF. The J gene is TRBJ2-1, the V gene TRBV5-1, with D perhaps assigned TRBD1 or TRBD2 (5 bases each). Germline lookup yields CDR1 SGHRS and CDR2 YFSETQ. The ends were cut back, 0 bases at V and 2 bases at J, with 12 bases in the middle. The CDR3 covers 16 residues.